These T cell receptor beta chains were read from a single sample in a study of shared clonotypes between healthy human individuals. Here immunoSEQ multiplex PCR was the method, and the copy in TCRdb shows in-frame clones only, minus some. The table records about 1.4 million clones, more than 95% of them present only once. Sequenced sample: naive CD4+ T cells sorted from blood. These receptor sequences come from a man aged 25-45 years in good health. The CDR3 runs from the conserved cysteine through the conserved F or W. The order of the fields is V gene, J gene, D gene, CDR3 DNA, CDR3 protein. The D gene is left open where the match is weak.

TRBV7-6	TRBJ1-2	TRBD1	TGTGCCAGCAGCCCACGGGACAGGGTACGGAGGGGCTACACCTTC	CASSPRDRVRRGYTF
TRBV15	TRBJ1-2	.	TGTGCCACCAGCCCCGAAATTGGGCTCTATGGCTACACCTTC	CATSPEIGLYGYTF
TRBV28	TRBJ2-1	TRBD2	TGTGCCAGTGGGTTGACCGGGACTAGATTGGTAAATGAGCAGTTCTTC	CASGLTGTRLVNEQFF
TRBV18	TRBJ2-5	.	TGTGCCAGCTCATCGAACCAAGAGACCCAGTACTTC	CASSSNQETQYF
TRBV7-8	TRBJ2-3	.	TGTGCCAGCAGCTCACCGTGGCCCCCTCGGGACAAGGGTGGTTTCGGTACGCAGTATTTT	CASSSPWPPRDKGGFGTQYF
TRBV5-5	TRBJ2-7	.	TGTGCCAGCAGCTTCCCCAGAGTACCCTACGAGCAGTACTTC	CASSFPRVPYEQYF
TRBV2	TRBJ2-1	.	TGTGCCAGCAGTGAAAACAGGGCAGGTGAGCAGTTCTTC	CASSENRAGEQFF
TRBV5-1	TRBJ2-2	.	TGCGCCAGCAAACTAGGGCCTCCAGCGGGGGAGCTGTTTTTT	CASKLGPPAGELFF
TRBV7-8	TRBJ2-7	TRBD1	TGTGCCAGCAGCGCGCGGACAGGGAGGAACGACGAGCAGTACTTC	CASSARTGRNDEQYF
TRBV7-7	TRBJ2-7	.	TGTGCTAGCAGCTTAATGGTCTGGGCCAGCCAAAGCTCCTACGAGCAGTACTTC	CASSLMVWASQSSYEQYF
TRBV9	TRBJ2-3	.	TGTGCCAGCAATCAAAATCGAGTAACTTACTATACGCAGTATTTT	CASNQNRVTYYTQYF
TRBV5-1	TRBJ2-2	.	TGCGCCAGCAGCTTGGGACGGGAGTCCACCGGGGAGCTGTTTTTT	CASSLGRESTGELFF
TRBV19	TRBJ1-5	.	TGTGCCAGTAGGCCCGATCAGCCCCAGCATTTT	CASRPDQPQHF
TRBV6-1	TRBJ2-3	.	TGTGCCAGCGCGGTCTTAGATACGCAGTATTTT	CASAVLDTQYF